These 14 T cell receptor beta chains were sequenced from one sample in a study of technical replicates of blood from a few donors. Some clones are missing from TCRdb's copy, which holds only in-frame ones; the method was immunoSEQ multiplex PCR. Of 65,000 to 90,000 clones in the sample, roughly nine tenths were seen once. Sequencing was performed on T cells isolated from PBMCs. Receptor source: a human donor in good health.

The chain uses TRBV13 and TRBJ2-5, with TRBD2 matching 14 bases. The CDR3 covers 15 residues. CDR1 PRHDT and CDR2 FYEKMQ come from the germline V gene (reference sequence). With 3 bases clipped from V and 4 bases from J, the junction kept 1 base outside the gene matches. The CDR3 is CASSFGLAGGETQYF. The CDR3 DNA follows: TGTGCCAGCAGCTTTGGACTAGCGGGAGGAGAGACCCAGTACTTC.

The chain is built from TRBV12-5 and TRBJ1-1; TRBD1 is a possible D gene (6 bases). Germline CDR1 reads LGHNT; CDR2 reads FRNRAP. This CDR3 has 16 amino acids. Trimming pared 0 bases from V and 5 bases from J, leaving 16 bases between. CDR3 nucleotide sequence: TGTGCTAGTGGTTTGGTACTTAGGGGGGGCGGGACTGAAGCTTTCTTT. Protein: CASGLVLRGGGTEAFF.

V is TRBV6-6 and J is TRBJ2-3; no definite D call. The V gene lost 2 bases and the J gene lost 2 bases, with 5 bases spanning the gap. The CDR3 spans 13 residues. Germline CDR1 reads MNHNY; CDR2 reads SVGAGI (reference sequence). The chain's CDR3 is CASSYTDTDTQYF. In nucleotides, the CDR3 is TGTGCCAGCAGTTACACTGACACAGATACGCAGTATTTT.

CDR3: CASGLVPGISGNTIYF. As DNA, the CDR3 is TGTGCTAGTGGTTTGGTCCCGGGGATATCTGGAAACACCATATATTTT. This rearrangement joins TRBV12-5 to TRBJ1-3; D call uncertain. The CDR3 consists of 16 residues. CDR1 is LGHNT, CDR2 FRNRAP, per germline. V was cut by 0 bases and J by 1 base, with 10 bases left in between.

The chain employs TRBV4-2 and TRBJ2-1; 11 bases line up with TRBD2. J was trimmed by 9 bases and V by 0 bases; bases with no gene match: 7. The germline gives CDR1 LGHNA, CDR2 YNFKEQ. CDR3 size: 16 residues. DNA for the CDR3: TGTGCCAGCAGCCAAGAAGGGATAGCGGGGGGGTTTGAGCAGTTCTTC. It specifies CASSQEGIAGGFEQFF.

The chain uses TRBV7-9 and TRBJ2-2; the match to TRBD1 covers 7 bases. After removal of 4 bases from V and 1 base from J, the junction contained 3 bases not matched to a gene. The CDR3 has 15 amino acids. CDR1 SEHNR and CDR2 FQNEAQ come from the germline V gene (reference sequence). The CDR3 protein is CASSSGTENTGELFF. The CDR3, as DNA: TGTGCCAGCAGCTCCGGGACAGAGAACACCGGGGAGCTGTTTTTT.

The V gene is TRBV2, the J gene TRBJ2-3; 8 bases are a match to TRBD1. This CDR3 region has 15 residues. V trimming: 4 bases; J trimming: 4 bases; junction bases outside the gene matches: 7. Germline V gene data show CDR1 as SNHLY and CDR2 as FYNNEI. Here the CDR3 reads CASSGPGGGADTQYF. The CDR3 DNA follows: TGTGCCAGCAGTGGTCCAGGGGGCGGGGCAGATACGCAGTATTTT.

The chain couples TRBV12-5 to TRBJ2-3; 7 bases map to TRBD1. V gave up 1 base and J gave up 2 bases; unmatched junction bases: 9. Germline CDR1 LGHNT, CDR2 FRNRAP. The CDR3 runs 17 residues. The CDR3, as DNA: TGTGCTAGTGGTTTGGCCCCTAAGGGGGCCAACACAGATACGCAGTATTTT. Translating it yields CASGLAPKGANTDTQYF.

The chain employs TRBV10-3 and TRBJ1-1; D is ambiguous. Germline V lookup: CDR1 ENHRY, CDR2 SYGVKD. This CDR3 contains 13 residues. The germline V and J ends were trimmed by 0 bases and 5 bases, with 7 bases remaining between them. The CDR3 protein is CAISESGETEAFF. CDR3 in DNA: TGTGCCATCAGTGAGTCCGGGGAGACTGAAGCTTTCTTT.

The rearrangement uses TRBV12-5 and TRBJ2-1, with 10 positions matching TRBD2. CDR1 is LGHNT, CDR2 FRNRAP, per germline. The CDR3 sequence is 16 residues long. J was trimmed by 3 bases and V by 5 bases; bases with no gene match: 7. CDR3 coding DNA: TGTGCTAGTGGTAATTTCCTAGCGGGAGACTACAATGAGCAGTTCTTC. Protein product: CASGNFLAGDYNEQFF.

CDR3 residues: CASSLLIANNEQFF. Written as DNA, the CDR3 is TGTGCCAGCAGCTTACTAATAGCCAACAATGAGCAGTTCTTC. The chain joins TRBV7-9 to TRBJ2-1; D unclear. This CDR3 is built from 14 residues. CDR1 is SEHNR and CDR2 is FQNEAQ in the germline V gene (reference sequence). Trimming pared 2 bases from V and 5 bases from J, leaving 10 bases between.

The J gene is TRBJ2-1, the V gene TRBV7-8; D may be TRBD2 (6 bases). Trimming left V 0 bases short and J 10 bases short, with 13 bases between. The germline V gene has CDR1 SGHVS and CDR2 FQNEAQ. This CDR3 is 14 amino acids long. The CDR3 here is CASSLARLVGEQFF. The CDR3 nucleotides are TGTGCCAGCAGCTTAGCCCGACTAGTTGGCGAGCAGTTCTTC.

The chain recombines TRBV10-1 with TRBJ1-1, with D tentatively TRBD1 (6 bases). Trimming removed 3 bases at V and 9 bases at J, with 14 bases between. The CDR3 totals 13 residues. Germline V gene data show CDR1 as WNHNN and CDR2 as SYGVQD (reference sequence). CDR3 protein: CASSEIGQSQAFF. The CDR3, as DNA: TGCGCCAGCAGTGAAATCGGACAGAGCCAAGCTTTCTTT.

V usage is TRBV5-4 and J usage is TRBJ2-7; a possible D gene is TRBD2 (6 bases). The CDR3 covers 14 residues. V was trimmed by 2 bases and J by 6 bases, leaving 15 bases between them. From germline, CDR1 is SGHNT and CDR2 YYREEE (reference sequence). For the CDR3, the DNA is TGTGCCAGCAGCTTTGCGGGATTCAGGTTCGAGCAGTACTTC. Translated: CASSFAGFRFEQYF.